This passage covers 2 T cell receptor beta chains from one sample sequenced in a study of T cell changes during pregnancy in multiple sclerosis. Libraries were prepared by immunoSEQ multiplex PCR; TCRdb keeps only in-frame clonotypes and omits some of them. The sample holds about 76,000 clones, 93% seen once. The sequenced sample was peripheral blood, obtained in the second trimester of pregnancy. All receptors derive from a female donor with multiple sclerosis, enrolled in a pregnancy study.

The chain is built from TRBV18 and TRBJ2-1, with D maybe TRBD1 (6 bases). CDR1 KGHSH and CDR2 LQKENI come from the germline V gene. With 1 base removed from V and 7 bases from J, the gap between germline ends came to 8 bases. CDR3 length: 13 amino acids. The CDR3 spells CASSPQDRNEQFF. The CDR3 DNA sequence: TGTGCCAGCTCACCACAGGACAGAAATGAGCAGTTCTTC.

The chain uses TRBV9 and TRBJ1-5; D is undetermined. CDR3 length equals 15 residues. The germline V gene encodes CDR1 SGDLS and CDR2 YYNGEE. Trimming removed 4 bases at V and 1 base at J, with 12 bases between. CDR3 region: CASSLSLESNQPQHF. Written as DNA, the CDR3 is TGTGCCAGCAGCTTAAGCCTTGAGAGCAATCAGCCCCAGCATTTT.